The 9 T cell receptor beta chains below come from one sample, sequenced in a study of blood T cell repertoires in COVID-19. Here immunoSEQ multiplex PCR was the method, and the copy in TCRdb shows in-frame clones only, minus some. The sample yields a few hundred thousand clones, 88% seen once. The sample comprised peripheral blood. The receptors come from a man between 60 and 70 years old who had recovered from COVID-19.

This clone was found once. The rearrangement joins TRBV7-8 to TRBJ2-1; no definite D call. Germline values: CDR1 SGHVS, CDR2 FQNEAQ. V lost 0 bases and J lost 0, with 15 bases in between. The CDR3 is 18 residues long. CDR3 sequence reads: CASSLAHSLAGSYNEQFF. CDR3 DNA sequence: TGTGCCAGCAGCTTAGCCCACTCTCTTGCTGGCTCCTACAATGAGCAGTTCTTC.

V and J are TRBV19 and TRBJ2-3; D might be TRBD2 (5 bases). CDR3 length equals 15 residues. V was pared by 3 bases and J by 0 bases, with 10 bases between. Germline-derived CDR1 and CDR2 are LNHDA and SQIVND (reference sequence). The CDR3 nucleotides are TGTGCCAGTAGTATCTACGCGGGCAGCACAGATACGCAGTATTTT. This gives the protein CASSIYAGSTDTQYF.

V and J are TRBV14 and TRBJ2-7; weak D call: TRBD2 (6 bases). CDR1 and CDR2 (germline): SGHDN, FVKESK. V shed 0 bases and J shed 5 bases, with 14 bases lying between them. This CDR3 has 15 amino acids. CDR3 loop: CASSQERAGLDEQYF. The CDR3 DNA follows: TGTGCCAGCAGCCAAGAAAGGGCGGGGCTCGACGAGCAGTACTTC. Using reference TRBV14 and TRBJ2-7 for the parts outside the CDR3, the full variable domain is EAGVTQFPSHSVIEKGQTVTLRCDPISGHDNLYWYRRVMGKEIKFLLHFVKESKQDESGMPNNRFLAERTGGTYSTLKVQPAELEDSGVYFCASSQERAGLDEQYFGPGTRLTVT.

CDR3 in DNA: TGTGCCAGCAGCTCCGGGTCTCCCTACTCTGGAAACACCATATATTTT. Its protein product is CASSSGSPYSGNTIYF. The rearrangement joins TRBV3-1 (or the pseudogene TRBV3-2) to TRBJ1-3; no reliable D call. V lost 5 bases and J 0 bases, leaving 14 bases between the germline ends. The CDR3 is 16 residues long. Germline V gene data show CDR1 as LGHDT and CDR2 as YNNKEL (reference sequence).

The chain carries TRBV14 and TRBJ1-4; D call uncertain. This CDR3 region has 12 residues. Germline V gives CDR1 SGHDN, CDR2 FVKESK. V was pared by 4 bases and J by 8 bases, with 8 bases between. CDR3 in amino acids: CASSPSTEKLFF. In DNA, the CDR3 is TGTGCCAGCAGCCCAAGTACAGAAAAACTGTTTTTT. Using reference TRBV14 and TRBJ1-4 for the parts outside the CDR3, the full variable domain is EAGVTQFPSHSVIEKGQTVTLRCDPISGHDNLYWYRRVMGKEIKFLLHFVKESKQDESGMPNNRFLAERTGGTYSTLKVQPAELEDSGVYFCASSPSTEKLFFGSGTQLSVL.

V is TRBV6-2 or TRBV6-3 and J is TRBJ1-6; TRBD1 aligns across 9 bases. This CDR3 comprises 15 residues. Trimming took 6 bases from V and 10 from J; bases not matched to a gene: 10. Germline values: CDR1 MNHEY, CDR2 SVGEGT. The CDR3 region is CASRYRGRIGSPLHF. The CDR3 DNA is TGTGCCAGCAGGTACAGGGGGCGTATAGGGTCACCCCTCCACTTT.

In DNA form, the CDR3 reads TGTGCCAGCAGCTTAGAAGGACAGGGTATATGGAAACTGTTTTTT. It specifies CASSLEGQGIWKLFF. This chain uses TRBV7-6 with TRBJ1-4, with 8 bases aligning to TRBD1. Germline trimming cut 1 base from V and 11 bases from J; bases unmatched to any gene: 9. Germline CDR1 SGHVS, CDR2 FNYEAQ. The CDR3 sequence is 15 residues long.

V gene TRBV12-5 combines with J gene TRBJ2-1; the match to TRBD2 covers 9 bases. CDR1 and CDR2 (germline): LGHNT, FRNRAP. J lost 1 base, V lost 0 bases, and 10 bases had no gene match. The CDR3 contains 19 residues. CDR3 protein: CASGLVQSISGGSYNEQFF. CDR3 coding DNA: TGTGCTAGTGGTTTGGTACAATCTATTAGCGGGGGTTCCTACAATGAGCAGTTCTTC.

This chain uses TRBV19 with TRBJ2-7; D may be TRBD1 (6 bases). Germline values: CDR1 LNHDA, CDR2 SQIVND (reference sequence). The ends were cut back, 5 bases at V and 6 bases at J, with 11 bases in the middle. This CDR3 region has 12 residues. Written as DNA, the CDR3 is TGTGCCAGTAGTCCCCGGACAGCCGAGCAGTACTTC. Protein: CASSPRTAEQYF.